These 25 T cell receptor beta chains share one sample of origin, sequenced in a study of beta chain features in type 1 diabetes. Study-level points and caveats: A moderate, significant TCRB CDR3 shortening appeared in type 1 diabetes across four CD4+ subsets.

Every bit of the isolated RNA underwent reverse transcription, so sequencing read expressed TCRB transcripts. Sequencing used immunoSEQ multiplex PCR; TCRdb keeps in-frame clones, though not all of them. This repertoire shows around 130,000 clones, around 8.8% found once; its top ten account for over 0.6%. Their recognized antigens are unknown. The sequencing sample was made of central memory CD4+ T cells from blood. The receptors shown here come from a man aged 25-45 years with type 1 diabetes.

The chain joins TRBV5-8 to TRBJ1-1; TRBD1 matches 7 bases. V shed 4 bases and J 3 bases; nucleotides not matched to a gene: 6. The CDR3 is 14 residues long. Germline CDR1 reads SGHTS; CDR2 reads YDEGEE. CDR3 sequence reads: CASSENDRDTEAFF. CDR3 nucleotides: TGTGCCAGCAGCGAAAATGACAGGGACACTGAAGCTTTCTTT.

The CDR3 DNA reads TGTGCCAGCAGCTTGGTAGGGGAGGGAACGGGTTATGGCTACACCTTC. It encodes CASSLVGEGTGYGYTF. The chain has TRBV5-6 and TRBJ1-2; D may be TRBD1 (5 bases). The germline CDR1 and CDR2 sequences are SGHDT and YYEEEE. V shed 0 bases and J shed 5 bases, with 17 bases lying between them. The CDR3 is 16 residues long.

The gene calls are TRBV19 and TRBJ2-7; 8 bases are shared with TRBD1. The CDR3 loop spans 13 amino acids. CDR1 is LNHDA and CDR2 is SQIVND in the germline V gene (reference sequence). V shed 3 bases and J 9 bases; nucleotides not matched to a gene: 7. The CDR3 DNA reads TGTGCCAGTAGTATCCGGGACAGGTCAGCGCAGTACTTC. Its protein is CASSIRDRSAQYF.

The V gene is TRBV7-6, the J gene TRBJ1-5; D gene ambiguous. Germline V lookup: CDR1 SGHVS, CDR2 FNYEAQ. The CDR3 totals 13 residues. V shed 5 bases and J shed 7 bases, with 12 bases lying between them. The CDR3 loop reads CASSAGRGQPQHF. CDR3 in DNA: TGTGCCAGCAGCGCCGGGCGGGGACAGCCCCAGCATTTT.

This clone was counted a few times. The J gene is TRBJ2-7, the V gene TRBV7-3, with 10 bases fitting TRBD2. Trimming cost V 5 bases and J 5 bases; bases outside gene matches: 6. CDR3 length: 14 residues. The germline V gene encodes CDR1 SGHTA and CDR2 FQGTGA. Here the CDR3 DNA reads TGTGCCAGCAGCCGAGCGGGGGGGCTGGACGAGCAGTACTTC. Translation: CASSRAGGLDEQYF.

This clone was found a few times. This chain links TRBV20-1 with TRBJ2-7; tentative D call: TRBD1 (6 bases). CDR1 and CDR2 from the germline V gene are DFQATT and SNEGSKA (reference sequence). V was pared by 2 bases and J by 10 bases, with 12 bases between. This CDR3 has 11 residues. CDR3 DNA sequence: TGCAGTGCTAGACTCGGACAGAACCAGTACTTC. Its translation is CSARLGQNQYF.

In its sample, this clone was seen a few times. The chain has TRBV6-1 and TRBJ2-7; a possible D gene is TRBD1 (6 bases). Deletions cut 4 bases from V and 5 bases from J, with 15 bases between. This CDR3 has 14 amino acids. The germline V gene has CDR1 MNHNS and CDR2 SASEGT. This CDR3 reads CASSVLRGMNEQYF. The CDR3 DNA reads as TGTGCCAGCAGTGTCCTCAGGGGTATGAACGAGCAGTACTTC.

The rearrangement uses TRBV5-6 and TRBJ1-4, with D hard to call. CDR1 and CDR2 from the germline V gene are SGHDT and YYEEEE. This CDR3 has 12 amino acids. Trimming removed 0 bases from V and 8 bases from J, with 5 bases in between. The CDR3 here is CASSLGLEKLFF. The CDR3 nucleotides read TGTGCCAGCAGCTTGGGTTTAGAAAAACTGTTTTTT.

This clone has a handful of counts. The V and J genes are TRBV11-2 and TRBJ2-1, with 9 bases aligning to TRBD1. J lost 9 bases, V lost 6 bases, and 6 bases had no gene match. CDR3 size: 13 residues. Per germline, CDR1 SGHAT and CDR2 FQNNGV. CDR3 sequence reads: CASSRDRDGEQFF. DNA for the CDR3: TGTGCCAGCAGTCGGGACAGGGACGGTGAGCAGTTCTTC.

The chain recombines TRBV7-2 with TRBJ2-3, with 9 bases fitting TRBD2. The germline V gene encodes CDR1 SGHTA and CDR2 FQGNSA. Trimming took 1 base from V and 6 from J; bases not matched to a gene: 8. CDR3 length equals 16 residues. In nucleotides, the CDR3 is TGTGCCAGCAGCTTAGGGCTAGCGGGGAGGGGGGATACGCAGTATTTT. Amino acid sequence: CASSLGLAGRGDTQYF.

This clone was observed a few times. V usage is TRBV28 and J usage is TRBJ2-3, with 7 bases fitting TRBD2. This CDR3 comprises 15 residues. Trimming at V came to 6 bases and at J to 3 bases, leaving 9 bases not matched to a gene. The germline gives CDR1 MDHEN, CDR2 SYDVKM. DNA of the CDR3: TGTGCCAGCAGCCCGGGCGGGGGTCGAACAGATACGCAGTATTTT. Translation: CASSPGGGRTDTQYF.

This chain uses TRBV27 with TRBJ2-2; D is possibly TRBD1 (7 bases). V was cut by 5 bases and J by 6 bases, with 19 bases left in between. Germline V gene data show CDR1 as MNHEY and CDR2 as SMNVEV (reference sequence). The CDR3 runs to 16 residues. In nucleotides, the CDR3 is TGTGCCAGCAGTCCGAAGACAGGGAGGTCTTCCGGGGAGCTGTTTTTT. Translated: CASSPKTGRSSGELFF.

The genes are TRBV6-5 and TRBJ2-5; 10 bases map to TRBD1. The CDR3 spans 14 residues. Germline CDR1 is MNHEY and CDR2 is SVGAGI. Unmatched junction bases numbered 4, after V lost 2 bases and J lost 7 bases. In nucleotides, the CDR3 is TGTGCCAGCAGTTACACGGGGACAGGGGTGACCCAGTACTTC. It specifies CASSYTGTGVTQYF.

The chain links TRBV19 to TRBJ1-4; 7 bases are a match to TRBD1. This CDR3 contains 15 residues. From germline, CDR1 is LNHDA and CDR2 SQIVND (reference sequence). V shed 6 bases, J shed 6 bases, and the junction held 10 bases outside the gene matches. CDR3 sequence: CASSPTGTAYEKLFF. DNA of the CDR3: TGTGCCAGTAGCCCGACCGGGACAGCTTATGAAAAACTGTTTTTT. Supplemented by reference TRBV19 and TRBJ1-4, the full variable domain reads DGGITQSPKYLFRKEGQNVTLSCEQNLNHDAMYWYRQDPGQGLRLIYYSQIVNDFQKGDIAEGYSVSREKKESFPLTVTSAQKNPTAFYLCASSPTGTAYEKLFFGSGTQLSVL.

The chain joins TRBV7-8 to TRBJ2-4; D is unresolved. The CDR3 is made up of 16 amino acids. Germline CDR1 SGHVS, CDR2 FQNEAQ. With 3 bases removed from V and 0 bases from J, the gap between germline ends came to 12 bases. CDR3 nucleotide sequence: TGTGCCAGCAGCTTCGGAGAAGCACTAGCCAAAAACATTCAGTACTTC. This translates into CASSFGEALAKNIQYF.

The V and J genes are TRBV2 and TRBJ2-2, with 7 bases identical to TRBD1. After removal of 7 bases from V and 4 bases from J, the junction contained 3 bases not matched to a gene. The germline CDR1 and CDR2 sequences are SNHLY and FYNNEI. The CDR3 has 13 amino acids. The CDR3 is CASTWDSTGELFF. CDR3 in DNA: TGTGCCAGCACCTGGGACAGCACCGGGGAGCTGTTTTTT.

The chain has TRBV5-1 and TRBJ2-7; D call uncertain. This CDR3 region has 13 residues. CDR1 is SGHRS and CDR2 is YFSETQ in the germline V gene. Between the trimmed V and J ends, which lost 7 bases and 2 bases, there was a span of 13 bases. The DNA for the CDR3 is TGCGCCAGCTGCGTGGAGAGCCCCTACGAGCAGTACTTC. This encodes CASCVESPYEQYF. Based on the CDR3 plus reference TRBV5-1 and TRBJ2-7, the full variable domain is KAGVTQTPRYLIKTRGQQVTLSCSPISGHRSVSWYQQTPGQGLQFLFEYFSETQRNKGNFPGRFSGRQFSNSRSEMNVSTLELGDSALYLCASCVESPYEQYFGPGTRLTVT.

The rearrangement links TRBV9 to TRBJ1-2; D perhaps matches TRBD1 (5 bases). CDR3 length equals 16 residues. Germline CDR1 and CDR2: SGDLS and YYNGEE. V gave up 3 bases and J gave up 0 bases, with 15 bases separating them. The CDR3 protein is CASSALRGDTNYGYTF. The CDR3 nucleotides read TGTGCCAGCAGCGCCCTTCGGGGGGATACTAACTATGGCTACACCTTC.

The rearrangement uses TRBV5-5 and TRBJ1-1, with D perhaps matching TRBD1 (5 bases). This CDR3 spans 14 amino acids. The V end was cut by 0 bases, the J end by 3 bases, with 9 bases between. The V gene's germline CDR1 is SGHKS and CDR2 YYEKEE (reference sequence). The CDR3 sequence is CASSLVVGDTEAFF. In nucleotides, the CDR3 is TGTGCCAGCAGCTTGGTCGTAGGGGACACTGAAGCTTTCTTT.

The chain links TRBV4-3 to TRBJ1-2; D possibly corresponds to TRBD1 (6 bases). The CDR3 covers 13 residues. Germline V gene lookup returns CDR1 LGHNA and CDR2 YSLEER. V was cut by 1 base and J by 5 bases, with 8 bases left in between. The CDR3 loop is CASSQVTGYGYTF. For the CDR3, the DNA is TGCGCCAGCAGCCAAGTTACAGGGTATGGCTACACCTTC.

This clone was seen a handful of times. The genes are TRBV11-2 and TRBJ2-5; 9 bases map to TRBD2. The CDR3 is 17 amino acids. J gave up 3 bases and V 6 bases, and 14 bases lay outside the gene matches. Germline V gene lookup returns CDR1 SGHAT and CDR2 FQNNGV. CDR3 coding DNA: TGTGCCAGCAGTCTTTCTCGCGGGGGGGGGCGCAAAGAGACCCAGTACTTC. The encoded protein is CASSLSRGGGRKETQYF.

This clone came up a few times. The gene calls are TRBV29-1 and TRBJ2-7, with 9 nucleotides matching TRBD1. The CDR3 is 13 amino acids. Germline loops: CDR1 SQVTM, CDR2 ANQGSEA. Unmatched junction bases numbered 3, after V lost 3 bases and J lost 3 bases. DNA for the CDR3: TGCAGCGTTGACGGACAGGGGCACTACGAGCAGTACTTC. Its protein product is CSVDGQGHYEQYF.

V and J are TRBV29-1 and TRBJ1-5; weak D call: TRBD1 (6 bases). The length of the CDR3 is 14 residues. The ends were cut back, 7 bases at V and 1 base at J, with 14 bases in the middle. CDR1 is SQVTM, CDR2 ANQGSEA, per germline. CDR3 in DNA: TGCAGCGCTCAGACAGGCGGGAGCAATCAGCCCCAGCATTTT. It codes for CSAQTGGSNQPQHF.

The chain couples TRBV29-1 to TRBJ2-4; TRBD1 matches 8 bases. V lost 7 bases and J lost 1; bases outside the gene matches: 6. Germline V CDR1 and CDR2: SQVTM, ANQGSEA. This CDR3 has 14 residues. The CDR3: CSATQGAAKNIQYF. Written as DNA, the CDR3 is TGCAGCGCTACTCAGGGGGCTGCCAAAAACATTCAGTACTTC.

The rearrangement uses TRBV28 and TRBJ2-1, with a tentative D call TRBD2 (5 bases). Per the germline V gene, CDR1 is MDHEN and CDR2 is SYDVKM. V was shortened by 7 bases and J by 0 bases, with 16 bases between the two germline ends. This CDR3 comprises 16 residues. The CDR3 DNA sequence: TGTGCCAGCATGGGGAAAGCGGCCAGCTCCTACAATGAGCAGTTCTTC. Residues: CASMGKAASSYNEQFF.